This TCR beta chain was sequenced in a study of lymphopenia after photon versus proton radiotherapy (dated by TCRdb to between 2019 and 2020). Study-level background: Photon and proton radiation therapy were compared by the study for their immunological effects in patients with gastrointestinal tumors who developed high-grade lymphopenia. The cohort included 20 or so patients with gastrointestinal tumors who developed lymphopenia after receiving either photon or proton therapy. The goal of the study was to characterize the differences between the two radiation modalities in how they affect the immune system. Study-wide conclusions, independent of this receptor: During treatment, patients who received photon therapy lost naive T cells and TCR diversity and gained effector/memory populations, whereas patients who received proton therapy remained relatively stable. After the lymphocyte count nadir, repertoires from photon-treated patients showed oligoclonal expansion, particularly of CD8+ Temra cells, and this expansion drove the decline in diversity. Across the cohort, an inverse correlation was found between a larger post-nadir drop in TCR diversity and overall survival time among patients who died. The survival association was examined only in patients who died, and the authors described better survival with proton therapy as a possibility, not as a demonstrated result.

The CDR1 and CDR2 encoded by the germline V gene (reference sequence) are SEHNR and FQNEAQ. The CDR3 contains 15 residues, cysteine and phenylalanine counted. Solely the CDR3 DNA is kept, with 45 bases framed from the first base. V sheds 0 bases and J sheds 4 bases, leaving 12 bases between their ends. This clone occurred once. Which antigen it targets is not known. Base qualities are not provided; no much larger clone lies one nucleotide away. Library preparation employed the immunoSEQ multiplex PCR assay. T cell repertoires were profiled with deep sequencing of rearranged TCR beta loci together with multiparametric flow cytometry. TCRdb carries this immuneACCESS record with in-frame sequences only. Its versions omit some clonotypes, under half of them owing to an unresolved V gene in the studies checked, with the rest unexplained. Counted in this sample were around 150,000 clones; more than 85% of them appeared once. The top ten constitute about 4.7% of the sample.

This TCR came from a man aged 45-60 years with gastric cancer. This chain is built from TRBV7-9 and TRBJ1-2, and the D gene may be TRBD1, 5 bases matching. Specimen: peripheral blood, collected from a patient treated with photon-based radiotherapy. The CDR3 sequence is CASSLAQAWVYGYTF. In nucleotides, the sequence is TGTGCCAGCAGCTTAGCACAGGCTTGGGTCTATGGCTACACCTTC.